These 10 T cell receptor beta chains were sequenced from one sample in a study of human T cells and chemical hapten exposure. Sample time point: patch test 2, 6 weeks after DPC sensitization. Regarding treatment: therapeutic diphenylcyclopropenone sensitization with weekly scalp DPC. TCRdb passed the RACE reads through MiXCR, listing each CDR3 protein once. The table shows tens of thousands of distinct CDR3 sequences, with around 10% occurring only once. The specimen comprised whole blood, sampled in connection with sensitization to the hapten diphenylcyclopropenone (DPC). Receptor source: a man in his forties with alopecia areata. Some clones in this sample may be carry-over from other donors' samples.

This clonotype was observed a few times. The chain employs TRBV19 and TRBJ1-2; TRBD1 agrees at 11 bases. The V segment lost 6 bases and the J segment 4 bases; nucleotides outside the gene matches: 7. CDR1 is LNHDA, CDR2 SQIVND, per germline (reference sequence). The CDR3 totals 15 residues. CDR3 sequence: CASSQDRGPLYGYTF. The CDR3 DNA reads as TGTGCCAGTAGCCAGGACAGGGGGCCCCTCTATGGCTACACCTTC.

The V gene is TRBV10-3, the J gene TRBJ2-7; D is perhaps TRBD1 or TRBD2 (6 bases each). The CDR3 totals 13 residues. Trimming shortened V by 3 bases and J by 6 bases, and 12 bases separated the two germline ends. CDR1 and CDR2 (germline): ENHRY, SYGVKD. The CDR3 region is CAISDSRGGEQYV. The CDR3 DNA is TGTGCCATCAGTGATAGCAGGGGAGGCGAGCAGTACGTC.

This sequence joins TRBV3-1 and TRBJ2-1; no clear D. Per germline, CDR1 LGHDT and CDR2 YNNKEL (reference sequence). The V end lost 3 bases, the J end lost 10 bases, and 10 bases lay between the germline ends. The CDR3 length is 12 residues. In DNA, the CDR3 is TGTGCCAGCAGCCACAGGTATGAAGAGCAGTTCTTC. Translating gives CASSHRYEEQFF.

This clonotype was detected a few times. The CDR3, as DNA: TGCGCCAGCAGGGCACACAGGGGTGAGCAGTTCTTC. Translating gives CASRAHRGEQFF. The rearrangement links TRBV5-1 to TRBJ2-1; 7 positions match TRBD1. The V segment lost 5 bases and the J segment 9 bases; nucleotides outside the gene matches: 5. The CDR3 spans 12 residues. CDR1 is SGHRS and CDR2 is YFSETQ in the germline V gene.

Ten or more counts support this clonotype. The chain employs TRBV29-1 and TRBJ1-1, with unresolved D. Trimming took off 0 bases at V and 0 bases at J, with 11 bases between the two ends. The CDR3 loop spans 15 amino acids. Germline CDR1 reads SQVTM; CDR2 reads ANQGSEA. This CDR3 is CSVEDGGRLNTEAFF. CDR3 in DNA: TGCAGCGTTGAAGATGGAGGGCGGTTGAACACTGAAGCTTTCTTT. The full variable domain, its missing parts supplied by reference TRBV29-1 and TRBJ1-1, is SAVISQKPSRDICQRGTSLTIQCQVDSQVTMMFWYRQQPGQSLTLIATANQGSEATYESGFVIDKFPISRPNLTFSTLTVSNMSPEDSSIYLCSVEDGGRLNTEAFFGQGTRLTVV.

J is TRBJ2-1 and V is TRBV19; the match to TRBD2 covers 14 bases. The J segment lost 9 bases and the V segment lost 3 bases, leaving 4 bases of the junction unmatched. CDR1 LNHDA and CDR2 SQIVND come from the germline V gene (reference sequence). The CDR3 has 15 residues. The DNA of the CDR3 is TGTGCCAGTAGTATCGGGACTAGCGGGAGAGCTGAGCAGTTCTTC. It specifies CASSIGTSGRAEQFF.

This clonotype has just a few counts. The chain joins TRBV30 to TRBJ2-1; TRBD1 or TRBD2 may be the D gene (6 bases each). Trimming removed 3 bases at V and 3 bases at J, with 15 bases between. CDR1 is GTSNPN and CDR2 is SVGIG in the germline V gene (reference sequence). CDR3 length equals 15 residues. The CDR3 region has the DNA TGTGCCTGGAGGACTCCGGGGGCACACTACAATGAGCAGTTCTTC. As protein: CAWRTPGAHYNEQFF.

This clonotype was seen repeatedly, ten times or more. The V call is TRBV3-1, the J call TRBJ2-7, with D hard to call. CDR3 length: 13 amino acids. Germline values: CDR1 LGHDT, CDR2 YNNKEL (reference sequence). V dropped 1 base and J dropped 6 bases, with 10 bases sitting between them. The CDR3 reads CASSQGPPREQYF. DNA of the CDR3: TGTGCCAGCAGCCAAGGCCCCCCCCGCGAGCAGTACTTC.

This clonotype appeared many times. The chain is built from TRBV7-2 and TRBJ1-1, with D unresolved. Trimming took off 7 bases at V and 0 bases at J, with 12 bases between the two ends. Germline assignment: CDR1 SGHTA and CDR2 FQGNSA. CDR3 length equals 14 residues. This chain's CDR3 is CASTPSWLNTEAFF. The CDR3 DNA reads TGTGCCAGCACCCCGTCGTGGCTGAACACTGAAGCTTTCTTT.

This clonotype turned up a few times. This chain joins TRBV20-1 and TRBJ2-1; D not certain. Between the trimmed V and J ends, which lost 0 bases and 6 bases, there was a span of 12 bases. Germline CDR1 reads DFQATT; CDR2 reads SNEGSKA (reference sequence). This CDR3 has 14 residues. In DNA, the CDR3 is TGCAGTGCTAGAGATCTGAAGTATATCAATGAGCAGTTCTTC. This sequence encodes CSARDLKYINEQFF.